This entry is about one T cell receptor beta chain. Per the original data handling: From reference gene primer amplification, estimates of nucleated cell counts were derived. TCRdb's copy holds only in-frame clones and misses some; the assay was immunoSEQ multiplex PCR. The V and J calls and clone size were taken over from that table, and D and trimming were inferred from the DNA. The sample shows fewer than 150,000 clones, about four fifths of them seen only once. This record comes from a study of blood T cell repertoires in COVID-19. About the study: Material from acute and convalescent COVID-19 was sourced from the United States, Italy and Spain.

The CDR3 is 14 residues long. After removal of 5 bases from V and 9 bases from J, the junction contained 12 bases not matched to a gene. Germline V gene data show CDR1 as LNHDA and CDR2 as SQIVND (reference sequence). The chain has TRBV19 and TRBJ1-1; 7 bases are shared with TRBD1. The TCR comes from a human donor in a cohort sampled during active COVID-19. Input material: peripheral blood. The CDR3 spells CASSYPLGQSKAFF. CDR3 DNA sequence: TGTGCCAGTAGTTATCCCTTGGGACAGAGCAAAGCTTTCTTT.